This T cell receptor (beta chain) derives from a study of T cell changes during pregnancy in multiple sclerosis (dated by TCRdb to the late 2010s). A note on the overall study: The study looked at changes in the T cell repertoire across pregnancy in women with multiple sclerosis.

The library relied on the immunoSEQ multiplex PCR assay. Sourced from immuneACCESS, this table was stored by TCRdb with only in-frame sequences that have V and J called. A share of the clones is absent; for the studies checked, an unresolved V gene accounts for under half, and the remainder has no known explanation. Recorded for this sample are about 20,000 clones; around 90% of them occurred a single time. 5% to 6.5% of the sample rests with the top ten. Notes on this clone: Its antigen specificity is not known. Base-call qualities are not available, and no considerably larger clone is one nucleotide away.

Counted from cysteine to phenylalanine, this CDR3 has 16 amino acids. Here the CDR3 DNA is all that survives: 48 bases in frame from base 1. At the junction V is shortened by 4 bases and J by 7 bases; bases outside the gene matches: 11. Reading the germline V gene gives CDR1 MNHNS and CDR2 SASEGT. The chain is assembled from TRBV6-1 and TRBJ1-4; 8 nucleotides in the junction match TRBD1. The origin of this receptor is a female donor in good health, enrolled as a control in a pregnancy study. The material was CD8+ T cells from peripheral blood mononuclear cells, obtained in the second trimester of pregnancy. The CDR3 region: CASSAVAGTGAEKLFF. The bases read TGTGCCAGCAGTGCAGTAGCCGGGACAGGAGCTGAAAAACTGTTTTTT.